This T cell receptor (beta chain) was recovered during a study of cytomegalovirus exposure and HLA in healthy donors (dated by TCRdb to about 2017). The study in broad terms: In an earlier analysis of 587 of the donors, around 290 Gb of sequence data and 117 million unique TCR beta sequences from about 179 million T cells were reported. A later analysis re-analyzed previously published TCR beta repertoires from hundreds of donors and added high-resolution HLA genotyping to study TCR occurrence patterns. In addition to the first cohort of 666 subjects, a separate validation cohort of approximately 120 different subjects was used. To decide whether each TCR beta V gene segment behaved as functional or pseudogenic, an earlier analysis of approximately 620 of the donors relied on high-throughput TCR beta sequencing. The study aimed to test whether cataloging public T cell receptors could reveal signatures of past pathogen exposure. Rather than drawing on any new phenotypic data, the later analysis identified candidate immune exposures from TCR beta sequences and the way those sequences occurred across donors. On average, about 200,000 unique TCR beta nucleotide sequences were sequenced per donor among fewer than 500 genotyped donors of the cohort, with roughly 20% of those sequences being non-productive. The T cell repertoires of 666 subjects were profiled by immunosequencing and related to cytomegalovirus serostatus. HLA typing covered class I and class II loci at four-digit resolution. The genetic ancestry cluster associated with self-reported Caucasian donors included approximately 85% of the roughly 380 genotyped donors. An early release covering roughly 600 HLA-typed donors comprised about 300 gigabases of sequencing data and some 79 million unique TCR sequences. High-throughput TCR immunosequencing, statistical association of individual TCRs with disease status, and machine learning were combined to predict cytomegalovirus infection status. Typing coverage varied by locus: roughly 629-640 donors for A, B, C, DRB1 and DQB1; 522 for DQA1; some 610 for DPA1; approximately 490 for DPB1. In a later genetic analysis, genome-wide SNP genotypes for about 55% of the roughly 700 donors were used, and that subset was treated as a discovery cohort. Alongside the repertoire data, information on donor age, sex, ethnicity and CMV serostatus was compiled. Four to six DR-DQ haplotypes were handled as single units for association and clustering, since linkage in the cohort was strong. Every discovery cohort repertoire had been produced on one sequencing platform. Points the paper makes about the study in general: In a later analysis, TCR association rates were found to vary across HLA loci, with the most associated TCRs seen for DRB1 alleles and the fewest for HLA-C alleles. According to the authors, the approach could potentially be generalized to other disease states and immunological phenotypes. A group of highly shared sequence variants was considered likely to be a technical artifact of the sequencing pipeline. Most TCR sequences were seen in very few donors, while some public TCRs were found in many individuals. Presence/absence analyses assumed roughly uniform sequencing depth across donors, an assumption that may not hold. The 87-base-pair reads could not distinguish some IMGT-functional V segments, including TRBV6-2 and TRBV6-3, so those segments were excluded. A further reported finding was that TCR beta sequences accurately predicted the HLA-A and HLA-B alleles for most subjects in the first cohort. An earlier analysis of approximately 600 of the donors showed that most TCR beta V segments appeared in productive rearrangements either about 87% or about 30% of the time, which broadly matched IMGT annotations. A later analysis found that HLA-associated TCR beta chains were more clonally expanded and had lower generation probabilities than equally common non-associated chains. Specific HLA alleles were associated with 16,951 TCR beta sequences at a false discovery rate of 0.05 in a later analysis. Because counts were too low, 15 to 20 rarely observed V segments, including chromosome 9 orphons, were excluded from the earlier analysis of several hundred of the donors. An association between a missense DCLRE1C variant and V-gene and J-gene trimming of TCR beta chains was found in a later genetic analysis and replicated in an independent cohort. CMV serostatus was the only immune exposure information available for the cohort. When HLA alleles, especially DR and DQ, strongly co-occurred, TCR associations were difficult to assign to individual alleles. A total of 150 or so TCR beta chains were listed by the study as associated with cytomegalovirus. The cohort was sequenced for TCR beta chains only, and without alpha or paired-chain data the features that could be detected were limited. The classifier was reported to diagnose cytomegalovirus status with high specificity and sensitivity in both the original and validation cohorts. In a later genetic analysis, fewer N-insertions in productive TCRs were reported among donors in an Asian-associated ancestry cluster than the roughly 700-donor mean. In a later analysis, several top co-occurrence clusters were reported to appear linked to parvovirus B19, influenza, CMV and Epstein-Barr virus. Linkage disequilibrium might explain the correlated functional status among segregating V segments, but an unknown experimental factor could not be ruled out. Because HLA typing was missing for some donors at each locus, association tests included only the typed subset. A later analysis found that most CMV-associated TCR beta chains appeared HLA-restricted, with HLA associations seemingly driven largely by CMV exposure. In vitro tests confirmed that a few of the cytomegalovirus-associated TCR beta chains recognize cytomegalovirus antigens.

Library generation was performed with the immunoSEQ multiplex PCR assay. The multiplex PCR relied on a mix of 60 forward primers for TCR Vbeta segments and 13 reverse primers for TCR Jbeta segments. A multiplex PCR assay on genomic DNA amplified the CDR3 region of rearranged TCR beta genes. The amplified TCR beta libraries were sequenced on the Illumina HiSeq System as 87-base-pair reads. Turning to the authors' computational methods: A later analysis counted approximately 74 million unique TCR beta chains across the 650 to 800 repertoires, and roughly 11 million of these chains were shared by at least two donors. A nearest-neighbor algorithm error-corrected the raw reads and collapsed the reads into unique sequences, merging closely related sequences to remove PCR and sequencing errors. CDR3 sequences were aligned to IMGT reference sequences to assign V, D and J gene segments. Each retained sequence needed at least a six-nucleotide match to both a V gene segment and a J gene segment. Rearrangements were classified as productive when the CDR3 lacked stop codons and remained in frame with V and J, and all other rearrangements were classified as non-productive. CDR3 was defined by IMGT convention, running from the second conserved V-encoded cysteine to the conserved J-encoded phenylalanine. The earlier analysis of roughly 590 of the donors excluded sequences that lacked an unambiguous match to a single V gene segment. In an earlier analysis of several hundred of the donors, a V segment was called functional when productive rearrangements were above 56.7%, and segregating when the standard deviation between donors exceeded 5%. A statistical classification framework was built for diagnosing cytomegalovirus status from the catalog of TCR beta chain sequences. In a later analysis, TCR nucleotide sequences were compared against IMGT/GENE-DB human TR gene sequences so that V and J genes could be assigned. Using the TCRdist pipeline, a later analysis assigned CDR3 sequences along with most-parsimonious VDJ recombination scenarios. In a later analysis, each TCR beta chain was defined by its CDR3 amino acid sequence together with its V-gene family, and reads lacking a unique V-gene family were excluded. As a way to deal with suspected cross-contamination and a sequencing artifact, a later analysis dropped hundreds of nucleotide sequences that were highly shared and had low generation probability. In a later analysis, a clonal expansion index for each public chain was calculated from normalized within-repertoire ranks of inferred template counts. A later analysis computed generation probabilities with a VDJ recombination model fitted to out-of-frame rearrangements, and checked the results against IGoR. A later analysis scored TCR-TCR, TCR-HLA and TCR-CMV co-occurrence with hypergeometric tests, applying a repertoire-size bias correction to TCR pairs. A later analysis estimated false discovery rates by permuting HLA or CMV assignments 20 times. In a later analysis, co-occurring TCRs were grouped using DBSCAN, and TCRdist sequence similarity was added for clustering within HLA-allele-positive subsets. Repertoires with fewer than 30,000 or more than 120,000 public chains were left out of co-occurrence clustering, as were roughly five repertoires with anomalous nucleotide sharing. TCRdb retrieved this table from immuneACCESS and kept in-frame rearrangements only. Not all clones are present; in checked studies, unresolved V genes account for under half, and no reason is known for the remainder. V, J and clone size are taken as reported in that table, and D and trimming were inferred from the DNA itself. The sample table gives about 140,000 clones. The top ten clones comprise roughly 2.6% of the sample.

Spanning cysteine to phenylalanine, the CDR3 consists of 14 amino acids. Of the read, only the CDR3 DNA is kept; its 42 bases are in frame from base 1. At the junction V is shortened by 3 bases and J by 1 base; bases outside the gene matches: 2. The germline V gene gives CDR1 as SGDLS and CDR2 as YYNGEE. A remark on this clone: Its antigen specificity is not known.

In total, over 600 healthy bone marrow donors made up the cohort. At the time of sampling, all cohort members were nominally healthy, though unrecorded immune exposures were likely present. The donor was CMV seronegative and belonged to the group of 352 seronegative cohort members. Every donor gave a peripheral blood sample, and the peripheral blood mononuclear cells from that sample were used for TCR beta sequencing. Genomic DNA was extracted from the blood cell samples with the Qiagen DNeasy Blood Extraction Kit. Sequenced material: PBMCs. This chain joins TRBV9 to TRBJ2-3; 7 nucleotides in the junction match TRBD2. The sequence derives from a man aged 40-49 years in good health and CMV-seronegative. The nucleotide sequence reads TGTGCCAGCAGCGCCAGCGGGGGCACAGATACGCAGTATTTT. This is translated as CASSASGGTDTQYF. With the portions outside the CDR3 filled from the reference TRBV9 and TRBJ2-3 genes, the complete variable region becomes DSGVTQTPKHLITATGQRVTLRCSPRSGDLSVYWYQQSLDQGLQFLIQYYNGEERAKGNILERFSAQQFPDLHSELNLSSLELGDSALYFCASSASGGTDTQYFGPGTRLTVL.